A single TCR beta chain is shown here with its context. The entry originates in a study of blood T cell repertoires in COVID-19. Study-level background: COVID-19 samples collected from the United States, Italy and Spain covered acute and convalescent phases. The analysed material was cDNA or gDNA that came from T cells, B-cell-depleted T cells, or PBMCs.

The CDR3 runs to 15 residues. Germline values: CDR1 MNHNS, CDR2 SASEGT. Trimming removed 1 base from V and 8 bases from J; junction bases left unmatched: 7. Original methodology: The authors estimated nucleated cell counts from reference gene primer amplification. TCRdb's table, derived via immunoSEQ multiplex PCR, lists solely in-frame clones and lacks some. V and J calls and clone size are given by that table; D and trimming were obtained from the DNA. This table holds hundreds of thousands of clones, around 81% found once. The V call is TRBV6-1, the J call TRBJ1-2; the match to TRBD1 covers 10 bases. Sequenced sample: peripheral blood. The TCR originated in a woman in her 50s with active or convalescent COVID-19. The CDR3 reads CASSEETGGLPGYTF. CDR3 DNA sequence: TGTGCCAGCAGTGAAGAGACAGGGGGCCTCCCGGGCTACACCTTC.